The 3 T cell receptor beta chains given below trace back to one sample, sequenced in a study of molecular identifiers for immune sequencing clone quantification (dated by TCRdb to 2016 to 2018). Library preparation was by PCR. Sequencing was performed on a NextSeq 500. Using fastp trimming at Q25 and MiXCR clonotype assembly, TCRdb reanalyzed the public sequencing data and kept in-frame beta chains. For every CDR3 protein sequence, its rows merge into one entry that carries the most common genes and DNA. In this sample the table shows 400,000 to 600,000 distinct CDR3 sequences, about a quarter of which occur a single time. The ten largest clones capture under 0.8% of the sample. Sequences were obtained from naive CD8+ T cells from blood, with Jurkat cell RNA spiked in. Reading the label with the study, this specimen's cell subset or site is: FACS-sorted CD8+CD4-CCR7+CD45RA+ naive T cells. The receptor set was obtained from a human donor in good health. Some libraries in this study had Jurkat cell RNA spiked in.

Here the CDR3 DNA reads TGTGCCAGCTCAAACAGGGATTATAGCAATCAGCCCCAGCATTTT. Protein: CASSNRDYSNQPQHF. J is TRBJ1-5 and V is TRBV18, with D possibly being TRBD1 (6 bases). V shed 5 bases and J shed 0 bases, with 11 bases lying between them. CDR1 and CDR2 from the germline V gene are KGHSH and LQKENI. The CDR3 is made up of 15 amino acids.

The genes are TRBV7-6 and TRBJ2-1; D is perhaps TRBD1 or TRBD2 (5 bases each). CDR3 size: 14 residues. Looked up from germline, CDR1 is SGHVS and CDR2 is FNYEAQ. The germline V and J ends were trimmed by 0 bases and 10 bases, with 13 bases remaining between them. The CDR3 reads CASSLAYGTLEQFF. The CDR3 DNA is TGTGCCAGCAGCTTAGCGTACGGGACCCTCGAGCAGTTCTTC.

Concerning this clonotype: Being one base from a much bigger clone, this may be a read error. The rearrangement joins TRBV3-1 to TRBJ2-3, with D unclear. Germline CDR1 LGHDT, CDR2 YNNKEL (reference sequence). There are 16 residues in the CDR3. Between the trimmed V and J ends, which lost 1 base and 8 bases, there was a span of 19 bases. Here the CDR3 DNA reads TGTGCCAGCAGCCAAGTTTCTGGTAAAAGGTTGAGTACGCAGTATTTT. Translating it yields CASSQVSGKRLSTQYF.